These 27 T cell receptor beta chains originate from one sample sequenced in a study of blood T cell repertoires in COVID-19 (dated by TCRdb to 2018 to 2020). Library preparation employed the immunoSEQ multiplex PCR assay. As stored in TCRdb, this immuneACCESS dataset retains in-frame rearrangements with V and J assigned. A fraction of the clones does not appear; measured against another copy, unresolved V genes explain less than half of the discrepancy, and the remainder lacks a known reason. Counted in this sample were 200,000 to 250,000 clones; more than 75% of them appeared once. The ten most abundant clones make up less than 8% of the sample. The sample taken for sequencing was PBMCs or T cells enriched from blood (not recorded which). These receptor sequences come from a woman in her thirties or forties with acute COVID-19.

V is TRBV6-5 and J is TRBJ1-1; 7 bases map to TRBD1. V lost 1 base to trimming and J lost 5 bases; unmatched junction nucleotides: 7. CDR1 is MNHEY, CDR2 SVGAGI, per germline. The CDR3 extends over 15 amino acids. The CDR3, as DNA: TGTGCCAGCAGTTACTGGGGACAGTCGGGGACTGAAGCTTTCTTT. It encodes CASSYWGQSGTEAFF.

This chain connects TRBV19 to TRBJ1-4, with no clear D. In germline, CDR1 is LNHDA, CDR2 SQIVND (reference sequence). This CDR3 is built from 13 residues. V was clipped by 8 bases and J by 1 base, with 8 bases between them. CDR3 region: CASRRGTNEKLFF. In DNA, the CDR3 is TGTGCCAGTCGGCGGGGAACTAATGAAAAACTGTTTTTT.

This sequence joins TRBV28 and TRBJ2-7, with 7 bases aligning to TRBD2. Germline V CDR1 and CDR2: MDHEN, SYDVKM. The CDR3 has 16 amino acids. With V trimmed by 4 bases and J by 4 bases, 13 bases remained unmatched. CDR3 nucleotide sequence: TGTGCCAGCAGTTCACCAAGGAAGAGCGGGGAATACGAGCAGTACTTC. This sequence encodes CASSSPRKSGEYEQYF.

The chain recombines TRBV28 with TRBJ1-1, with a tentative D call TRBD1 (6 bases). Trimming shortened V by 4 bases and J by 0 bases, and 12 bases separated the two germline ends. Germline lookup yields CDR1 MDHEN and CDR2 SYDVKM. The CDR3 totals 15 residues. CDR3 nucleotides: TGTGCCAGCAGTTCGGGGGGCTTGGTGAACACTGAAGCTTTCTTT. This codes for CASSSGGLVNTEAFF. Full variable domain (remainder filled in from reference TRBV28 and TRBJ1-1): DVKVTQSSRYLVKRTGEKVFLECVQDMDHENMFWYRQDPGLGLRLIYFSYDVKMKEKGDIPEGYSVSREKKERFSLILESASTNQTSMYLCASSSGGLVNTEAFFGQGTRLTVV.

The V and J genes are TRBV5-5 and TRBJ1-4; TRBD1 might be the D (5 bases). The CDR3 is made up of 16 amino acids. Trimming took off 4 bases at V and 0 bases at J, with 13 bases between the two ends. Germline-derived CDR1 and CDR2 are SGHKS and YYEKEE (reference sequence). The CDR3 nucleotides are TGTGCCAGCAGCCGGGCAGGGCACCCAACTAATGAAAAACTGTTTTTT. Translated, it gives CASSRAGHPTNEKLFF.

The V gene is TRBV4-2, the J gene TRBJ1-4, with D uncertain. There are 14 residues in the CDR3. Per germline, CDR1 LGHNA and CDR2 YNFKEQ. Trimming removed 1 base from V and 6 bases from J, with 9 bases in between. The CDR3 DNA reads TGTGCCAGCAGCCAAGGTGGGAGAGATGAAAAACTGTTTTTT. Residues: CASSQGGRDEKLFF.

This clone was seen only a few times. This sequence joins TRBV28 and TRBJ2-2, with D perhaps TRBD2 (6 bases). Germline V CDR1 and CDR2: MDHEN, SYDVKM. The length of the CDR3 is 15 residues. Trimming cost V 2 bases and J 3 bases, with 10 bases left between them. The CDR3 DNA reads TGTGCCAGCAGTTTAGTAGGGAGGCACACCGGGGAGCTGTTTTTT. Its protein product is CASSLVGRHTGELFF.

In this sample, this clone turned up a few times. The chain uses TRBV6-1 and TRBJ1-6; TRBD1 might be the D (5 bases). V lost 3 bases and J lost 7, with 7 bases in between. The CDR3 length is 13 residues. Germline assignment: CDR1 MNHNS and CDR2 SASEGT. The CDR3 nucleotides are TGTGCCAGCAGTGAGACAGAGAATTCACCCCTCCACTTT. Amino acid sequence: CASSETENSPLHF.

V and J are TRBV4-2 and TRBJ2-1; 12 bases agree with TRBD2. Losses at the gene ends were 0 bases for V and 7 bases for J; bases not matched to a gene: 7. The CDR3 covers 17 residues. CDR1 is LGHNA and CDR2 is YNFKEQ in the germline V gene. The CDR3 nucleotides are TGTGCCAGCAGCCAAGACCCCCTAGCGGGGGGGCTGAATGAGCAGTTCTTC. This gives the protein CASSQDPLAGGLNEQFF.

The rearrangement links TRBV7-2 to TRBJ2-2; 12 bases line up with TRBD2. The V gene end was trimmed by 5 bases and the J gene end by 0 bases; junction bases not matched to a gene: 4. The CDR3 length is 17 residues. The germline gives CDR1 SGHTA, CDR2 FQGNSA. The CDR3 sequence is CASSHPSGGANTGELFF. The CDR3 DNA reads as TGTGCCAGCAGCCATCCTAGCGGGGGGGCGAACACCGGGGAGCTGTTTTTT.

This chain joins TRBV5-4 and TRBJ1-4; 7 bases line up with TRBD1. This CDR3 is 15 amino acids long. V lost 4 bases, J lost 0 bases, and 3 bases stayed unmatched. The germline CDR1 and CDR2 sequences are SGHNT and YYREEE (reference sequence). The CDR3 loop is CASSKGQPTNEKLFF. In DNA, the CDR3 is TGTGCCAGCAGCAAGGGACAGCCAACTAATGAAAAACTGTTTTTT.

V is TRBV7-3 and J is TRBJ1-6; a weak D match, TRBD1 (6 bases). Looked up from germline, CDR1 is SGHTA and CDR2 is FQGTGA. V dropped 3 bases and J dropped 5 bases, with 8 bases sitting between them. This CDR3 spans 14 amino acids. CDR3 DNA: TGTGCCAGCAGCTTGAGGACAGATAATTCACCCCTCCACTTT. Its protein product is CASSLRTDNSPLHF.

This chain connects TRBV7-3 to TRBJ1-5; D not resolved. Per germline, CDR1 SGHTA and CDR2 FQGTGA. The CDR3 is made up of 15 amino acids. V was cut by 0 bases and J by 7 bases, with 13 bases left in between. The CDR3 region has the DNA TGTGCCAGCAGCTTAACGGCAGACCCAGGACAGCCCCAGCATTTT. It encodes CASSLTADPGQPQHF.

DNA for the CDR3: TGCAGCATCGACCATCGGGTTCCAGGTCGGAGGCACCAAGAGACCCAGTACTTC. Protein: CSIDHRVPGRRHQETQYF. This chain connects TRBV29-1 to TRBJ2-5, with D perhaps matching TRBD2 (5 bases). The germline CDR1 and CDR2 sequences are SQVTM and ANQGSEA. The V end was cut by 8 bases, the J end by 0 bases, with 28 bases between. This CDR3 comprises 18 residues.

This chain joins TRBV6-5 and TRBJ2-4, with TRBD1 matching over 7 bases. The CDR3 is 16 residues long. The germline gives CDR1 MNHEY, CDR2 SVGAGI. Trimming at V came to 2 bases and at J to 1 base, leaving 5 bases not matched to a gene. Here the CDR3 DNA reads TGTGCCAGCAGTTACGGACAGGCACTGGCCAAAAACATTCAGTACTTC. Translation gives CASSYGQALAKNIQYF.

The chain uses TRBV6-1 and TRBJ2-2; 8 bases match TRBD1. The length of the CDR3 is 17 residues. The germline V gene has CDR1 MNHNS and CDR2 SASEGT. The junction had 3 bases not matched to a gene; V was cut back by 0 bases and J by 0 bases. CDR3 DNA: TGTGCCAGCAGTGAAGCGCAGGGGGCGGCGAACACCGGGGAGCTGTTTTTT. It yields the protein CASSEAQGAANTGELFF.

The chain recombines TRBV6-1 with TRBJ1-4; weak D call: TRBD1 (6 bases). Trimming pared 2 bases from V and 4 bases from J, leaving 11 bases between. CDR3 length: 15 amino acids. The germline V gene has CDR1 MNHNS and CDR2 SASEGT. DNA for the CDR3: TGTGCCAGCAGTGAATTGTGGGGGCTTAATGAAAAACTGTTTTTT. Translated: CASSELWGLNEKLFF.

The chain couples TRBV24-1 to TRBJ2-5; 7 bases agree with TRBD1. J lost 5 bases, V lost 4 bases, and 3 bases had no gene match. The CDR3 spans 13 residues. Germline CDR1 and CDR2: KGHDR and SFDVKD. CDR3 loop: CATSEGGRETQYF. The CDR3 DNA reads as TGTGCCACCAGTGAAGGGGGCCGGGAGACCCAGTACTTC.

The chain joins TRBV19 to TRBJ2-3; TRBD1 is a possible D gene (5 bases). Germline CDR1 is LNHDA and CDR2 is SQIVND (reference sequence). Trimming shortened V by 8 bases and J by 4 bases, and 13 bases separated the two germline ends. This CDR3 contains 13 residues. CDR3 residues: CASGARQSDTQYF. CDR3 in DNA: TGTGCCAGTGGGGCCAGGCAGTCAGATACGCAGTATTTT.

This clone appeared a single time. The gene calls are TRBV7-8 and TRBJ2-5; D is possibly TRBD2 (5 bases). The CDR3 covers 14 residues. The germline V gene encodes CDR1 SGHVS and CDR2 FQNEAQ. Between the trimmed V and J ends, which lost 5 bases and 6 bases, there was a span of 16 bases. This chain's CDR3 is CASSDDYLRQTQYF. Here the CDR3 DNA reads TGTGCCAGCAGCGATGACTACCTCAGGCAGACCCAGTACTTC.

The V gene is TRBV5-6, the J gene TRBJ1-1, with D perhaps TRBD1 (6 bases). Germline V gene sequence: CDR1 SGHDT, CDR2 YYEEEE. The CDR3 is made up of 13 amino acids. V was pared by 4 bases and J by 6 bases, with 13 bases between. This chain's CDR3 is CASSHDRIPEAFF. The CDR3 region has the DNA TGTGCCAGCAGCCACGACAGGATCCCTGAAGCTTTCTTT.

Here the CDR3 reads CASSTSRDNTGELFF. CDR3 bases: TGTGCCAGCAGTACATCCCGGGATAACACCGGGGAGCTGTTTTTT. V is TRBV6-5 and J is TRBJ2-2; D is perhaps TRBD2 (5 bases). Germline lookup yields CDR1 MNHEY and CDR2 SVGAGI. The CDR3 sequence is 15 residues long. The V gene lost 5 bases and the J gene lost 2 bases, with 12 bases spanning the gap.

The chain links TRBV7-2 to TRBJ2-7; 7 nucleotides line up with TRBD2. The ends lost 5 bases at V and 10 bases at J; junction bases unmatched: 5. This CDR3 has 11 residues. Germline lookup yields CDR1 SGHTA and CDR2 FQGNSA. The CDR3 here is CASSLRGVQYF. The CDR3 region has the DNA TGTGCCAGCAGCCTACGGGGGGTACAGTACTTC.

In this sample, this clone turned up a few times. The chain carries TRBV12-3 or TRBV12-4 and TRBJ1-2; no definite D call. The germline V and J ends were trimmed by 2 bases and 6 bases, with 10 bases remaining between them. This CDR3 has 13 amino acids. The CDR3 DNA is TGTGCCAGCAGTTTACATAGGACTCATGGCTACACCTTC. It is translated as CASSLHRTHGYTF.

The chain carries TRBV21-1 and TRBJ2-4; the D call TRBD1 from the table was never checked on the DNA. TRBV21-1 is flagged as a pseudogene. CDR3 length: 14 amino acids. The CDR3 nucleotides read TGTGCCAGCAGCACAAGGACAGGGACAAACATTCAGTACTTC. It codes for CASSTRTGTNIQYF.

Notes on this clone: The junction departs from the called germline gene at one end, perhaps through a read error. This chain joins TRBV4-2 and TRBJ1-5; D is perhaps TRBD1 (6 bases). The germline V gene encodes CDR1 LGHNA and CDR2 YNFKEQ. CDR3 length: 15 residues. The CDR3 here is CASSPQGASSQPQHF. In nucleotides, the CDR3 is TGTGCCAGCAGCCCACAGGGCGCCAGCAGTCAGCCCCAGCATTTT.

The CDR3 nucleotides are TGTGCCAGCAGTGAAAATCTCGCGGGGTCAAGCTTGAAGGGCTACACCTTC. It codes for CASSENLAGSSLKGYTF. The V call is TRBV2, the J call TRBJ1-2; no reliable D call. Germline V CDR1 and CDR2: SNHLY, FYNNEI. Trimming took off 2 bases at V and 8 bases at J, with 24 bases between the two ends. This CDR3 has 17 amino acids.